The 20 T cell receptor beta chains in this list originate from one sample, sequenced in a study of CD8 T cells in Susac syndrome. An input of roughly 0.5 to 1 ug of RNA was subjected to reverse transcription using random hexamers. One entry per CDR3 protein results from TCRdb running MiXCR on the immunoSEQ multiplex PCR reads. The sample has 140,000 or so distinct CDR3 sequences; about 95% are singletons. Sequences were obtained from CD4+ T cells from PBMCs. All receptors derive from a human donor with multiple sclerosis.

The chain combines TRBV20-1 with TRBJ2-1, with D possibly being TRBD1 (6 bases). V lost 2 bases and J 3 bases, leaving 14 bases between the germline ends. Germline V gives CDR1 DFQATT, CDR2 SNEGSKA (reference sequence). The CDR3 totals 15 residues. CDR3 DNA: TGCAGTGCTAGACCCACCAGGACAGTCTACAATGAGCAGTTCTTC. Protein product: CSARPTRTVYNEQFF.

The chain recombines TRBV7-9 with TRBJ2-7, with no clear D. From germline, CDR1 is SEHNR and CDR2 FQNEAQ (reference sequence). This CDR3 region has 14 residues. V was cut by 4 bases and J by 2 bases, with 12 bases left in between. CDR3 nucleotide sequence: TGTGCCAGCAGCTCTAGGACGGAGACCTACGAGCAGTACTTC. It encodes CASSSRTETYEQYF.

The V call is TRBV4-2, the J call TRBJ1-5; perhaps TRBD1 as D (5 bases). CDR1 is LGHNA and CDR2 is YNFKEQ in the germline V gene. The V end was cut by 4 bases, the J end by 4 bases, with 20 bases between. CDR3 length: 17 amino acids. CDR3 amino acids: CASSPELRVQGNQPQHF. The CDR3 DNA reads as TGTGCCAGCAGCCCCGAGTTGCGGGTCCAGGGAAATCAGCCCCAGCATTTT.

The chain employs TRBV20-1 and TRBJ2-7; 11 bases line up with TRBD1. Germline CDR1 is DFQATT and CDR2 is SNEGSKA (reference sequence). This CDR3 comprises 15 residues. The trim removed 5 bases at V and 0 bases at J, leaving 6 bases unmatched. The CDR3 DNA reads as TGCAGTGCTCAATCCGGGACAGGGGGCTCCTACGAGCAGTACTTC. Translating gives CSAQSGTGGSYEQYF.

This clonotype was seen just once. The genes are TRBV10-3 and TRBJ1-1, with D uncertain. Germline CDR1 ENHRY, CDR2 SYGVKD. The CDR3 contains 12 residues. V gave up 10 bases and J gave up 2 bases, with 11 bases separating them. The CDR3 region is CATRSTNTEAFF. The CDR3 bases are TGTGCCACCAGGTCCACTAACACTGAAGCTTTCTTT.

The chain is built from TRBV7-3 and TRBJ2-5, with TRBD2 matching 13 bases. The trim removed 1 base at V and 4 bases at J, leaving 3 bases unmatched. The germline gives CDR1 SGHTA, CDR2 FQGTGA. The CDR3 has 16 residues. CDR3 sequence: CASSLKGLAGTETQYF. The DNA for the CDR3 is TGTGCCAGCAGCTTAAAGGGACTAGCGGGAACAGAGACCCAGTACTTC.

This chain uses TRBV12-3 or TRBV12-4 with TRBJ2-1; D gene ambiguous. The CDR3 is made up of 11 amino acids. V lost 7 bases to trimming and J lost 9 bases, with 10 bases between them. The CDR3, as DNA: TGTGCCAGCACCCCGGGCACTGAGCAGTTCTTC. It is translated as CASTPGTEQFF.

CDR3 amino acids: CASSPGLAGEETQYF. As DNA, the CDR3 is TGTGCCAGCAGCCCGGGGCTAGCGGGGGAAGAGACCCAGTACTTC. V gene TRBV9 combines with J gene TRBJ2-5, with 10 bases matching TRBD2. From germline, CDR1 is SGDLS and CDR2 YYNGEE. V lost 4 bases to trimming and J lost 3 bases; unmatched junction nucleotides: 6. This CDR3 has 15 residues.

The chain is built from TRBV7-2 and TRBJ2-3; perhaps TRBD2 as D (5 bases). Trimming left V 5 bases short and J 1 base short, with 13 bases between. The CDR3 contains 15 residues. Germline V CDR1 and CDR2: SGHTA, FQGNSA. The CDR3 spells CASSTRKGGTDTQYF. The CDR3 DNA follows: TGTGCCAGCAGCACTCGGAAGGGAGGCACAGATACGCAGTATTTT.

The chain couples TRBV24-1 to TRBJ2-1; a possible D gene is TRBD2 (6 bases). Germline V gene lookup returns CDR1 KGHDR and CDR2 SFDVKD. The length of the CDR3 is 15 residues. The ends were cut back, 4 bases at V and 4 bases at J, with 13 bases in the middle. The CDR3 DNA is TGTGCCACCAGTGACCCGCGGGACTCTTACAATGAGCAGTTCTTC. It specifies CATSDPRDSYNEQFF.

This clonotype came up once. The chain uses TRBV3-1 and TRBJ2-5; 8 nucleotides line up with TRBD2. V shed 7 bases and J 7 bases; nucleotides not matched to a gene: 11. CDR3 length: 14 residues. CDR1 is LGHDT and CDR2 is YNNKEL in the germline V gene (reference sequence). CDR3 loop: CASNPGLGGGTQYF. The DNA of the CDR3 is TGTGCCAGCAACCCGGGACTAGGCGGGGGGACCCAGTACTTC.

The gene calls are TRBV29-1 and TRBJ2-3; 9 bases are shared with TRBD1. Germline V gene lookup returns CDR1 SQVTM and CDR2 ANQGSEA. This CDR3 has 13 amino acids. V trimming: 6 bases; J trimming: 5 bases; junction bases outside the gene matches: 6. This chain's CDR3 is CSVYRGQKDTQYF. The DNA of the CDR3 is TGCAGCGTCTACAGGGGGCAGAAAGATACGCAGTATTTT.

This chain joins TRBV28 and TRBJ1-5; unclear D gene. Deletions cut 3 bases from V and 5 bases from J, with 11 bases between. Per germline, CDR1 MDHEN and CDR2 SYDVKM. The CDR3 has 14 amino acids. Here the CDR3 reads CASSFVNGDQPQHF. As DNA, the CDR3 is TGTGCCAGCAGTTTCGTCAATGGGGATCAGCCCCAGCATTTT.

CDR3 protein: CASSLRLHTDTQYF. The CDR3 DNA reads TGTGCCAGCAGCTTACGGTTACACACAGATACGCAGTATTTT. The chain is built from TRBV7-2 and TRBJ2-3, with D unclear. CDR1 and CDR2 from the germline V gene are SGHTA and FQGNSA. The CDR3 has 14 amino acids. V was cut by 2 bases and J by 2 bases, with 8 bases left in between.

The rearrangement links TRBV15 to TRBJ1-1; D unclear. V gave up 8 bases and J gave up 0 bases, with 10 bases separating them. Germline CDR1 is LNHNV and CDR2 is YYDKDF (reference sequence). The CDR3 spans 13 residues. The CDR3 coding sequence is TGTGCCACCGAAAGGGATATGAACACTGAAGCTTTCTTT. Its translation is CATERDMNTEAFF.

The gene calls are TRBV5-1 and TRBJ2-7, with D unresolved. Trimming took off 8 bases at V and 3 bases at J, with 9 bases between the two ends. The CDR3 is 11 residues long. From germline, CDR1 is SGHRS and CDR2 YFSETQ. The chain's CDR3 is CASATGYEQYF. The CDR3 coding sequence is TGCGCCAGTGCCACGGGCTACGAGCAGTACTTC. Based on the CDR3 plus reference TRBV5-1 and TRBJ2-7, the full variable domain is KAGVTQTPRYLIKTRGQQVTLSCSPISGHRSVSWYQQTPGQGLQFLFEYFSETQRNKGNFPGRFSGRQFSNSRSEMNVSTLELGDSALYLCASATGYEQYFGPGTRLTVT.

The genes are TRBV5-4 and TRBJ2-1; 10 nucleotides line up with TRBD2. There are 17 residues in the CDR3. V dropped 5 bases and J dropped 0; count of bases not matched to a gene: 8. Germline V gene lookup returns CDR1 SGHNT and CDR2 YYREEE (reference sequence). This CDR3 reads CASSGTSERSSYNEQFF. Here the CDR3 DNA reads TGTGCCAGCAGTGGGACTAGCGAGAGGAGCTCCTACAATGAGCAGTTCTTC.

The CDR3 sequence: CASSVGLWAGPGYTF. The CDR3 DNA reads TGTGCCAGCAGCGTAGGTTTATGGGCAGGGCCTGGCTACACCTTC. The chain uses TRBV9 and TRBJ1-2; D may be TRBD1 (5 bases). Germline CDR1 SGDLS, CDR2 YYNGEE. Trimming shortened V by 0 bases and J by 7 bases, and 16 bases separated the two germline ends. There are 15 residues in the CDR3. Full variable domain (rest looked up from reference TRBV9 and TRBJ1-2): DSGVTQTPKHLITATGQRVTLRCSPRSGDLSVYWYQQSLDQGLQFLIQYYNGEERAKGNILERFSAQQFPDLHSELNLSSLELGDSALYFCASSVGLWAGPGYTFGSGTRLTVV.

The rearrangement uses TRBV3-1 and TRBJ1-2, with D hard to call. Trimming shortened V by 0 bases and J by 0 bases, and 11 bases separated the two germline ends. The CDR3 length is 16 residues. Per germline, CDR1 LGHDT and CDR2 YNNKEL (reference sequence). In DNA, the CDR3 is TGTGCCAGCAGCCAAGAAGGGCGCAGACCTAACTATGGCTACACCTTC. Translated: CASSQEGRRPNYGYTF.

The chain joins TRBV28 to TRBJ1-2; TRBD1 aligns across 9 bases. Unmatched junction bases numbered 10, after V lost 3 bases and J lost 8 bases. CDR1 is MDHEN, CDR2 SYDVKM, per germline. The CDR3 has 15 residues. CDR3 nucleotides: TGTGCCAGCAGTTTCGCTGGGACAGGGAATTTGGGCTACACCTTC. This sequence encodes CASSFAGTGNLGYTF.